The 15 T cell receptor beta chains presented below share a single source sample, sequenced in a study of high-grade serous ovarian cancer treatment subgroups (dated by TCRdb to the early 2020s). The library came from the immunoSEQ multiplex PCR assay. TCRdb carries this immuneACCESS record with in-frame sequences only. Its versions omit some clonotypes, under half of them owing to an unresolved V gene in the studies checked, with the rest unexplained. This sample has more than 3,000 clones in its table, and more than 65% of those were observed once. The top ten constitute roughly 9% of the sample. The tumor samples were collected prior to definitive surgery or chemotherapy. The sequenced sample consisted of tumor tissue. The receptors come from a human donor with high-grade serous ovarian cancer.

CDR3 nucleotides: TGCGCCAGCAGCCATTCGATAGGGGAACGCTCACCCCTCCACTTT. This gives the protein CASSHSIGERSPLHF. V and J are TRBV4-1 and TRBJ1-6; D is possibly TRBD1 (5 bases). The CDR3 loop spans 15 amino acids. V lost 3 bases and J lost 10, with 16 bases in between. From germline, CDR1 is MGHRA and CDR2 YSYEKL.

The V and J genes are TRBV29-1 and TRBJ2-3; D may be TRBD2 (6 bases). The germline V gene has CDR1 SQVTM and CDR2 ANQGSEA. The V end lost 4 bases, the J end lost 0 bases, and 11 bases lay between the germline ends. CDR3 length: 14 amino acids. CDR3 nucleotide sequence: TGCAGCGTTGCCCCCGGGACTAGCACAGATACGCAGTATTTT. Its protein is CSVAPGTSTDTQYF.

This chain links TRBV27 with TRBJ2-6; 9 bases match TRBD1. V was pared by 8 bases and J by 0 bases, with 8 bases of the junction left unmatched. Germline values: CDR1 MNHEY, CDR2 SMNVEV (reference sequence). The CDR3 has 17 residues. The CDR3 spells CASLGQGIGSGANVLTF. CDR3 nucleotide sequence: TGTGCCAGCCTAGGACAGGGGATCGGCTCTGGGGCCAACGTCCTGACTTTC.

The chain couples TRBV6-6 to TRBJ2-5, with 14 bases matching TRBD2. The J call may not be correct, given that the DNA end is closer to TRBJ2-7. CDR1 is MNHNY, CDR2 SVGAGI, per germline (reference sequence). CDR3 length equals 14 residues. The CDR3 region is CASSGTSGSPEQYF. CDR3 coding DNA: TGTGCCAGCAGTGGGACTAGCGGGAGTCCCGAGCAGTACTTC.

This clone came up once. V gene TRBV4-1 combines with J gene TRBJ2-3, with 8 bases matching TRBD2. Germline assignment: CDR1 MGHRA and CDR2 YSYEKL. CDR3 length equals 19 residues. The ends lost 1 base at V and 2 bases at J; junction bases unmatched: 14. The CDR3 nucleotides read TGCGCCAGCAGCCAAGCCCGCAGAACTAGCGGAATGCCCACAGATACGCAGTATTTT. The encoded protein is CASSQARRTSGMPTDTQYF.

CDR3 region: CASSAGQYNSPLHF. The CDR3 DNA reads TGTGCCAGCAGTGCGGGACAGTATAATTCACCCCTCCACTTT. The J gene is TRBJ1-6, the V gene TRBV6-1, with TRBD1 identical over 7 bases. V dropped 4 bases and J dropped 4; count of bases not matched to a gene: 1. The CDR3 has 14 amino acids. Germline CDR1 is MNHNS and CDR2 is SASEGT.

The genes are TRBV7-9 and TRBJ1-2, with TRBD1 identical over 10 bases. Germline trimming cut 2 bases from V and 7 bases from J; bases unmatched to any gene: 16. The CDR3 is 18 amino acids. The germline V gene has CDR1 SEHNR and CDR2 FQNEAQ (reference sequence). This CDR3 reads CASSLMGQGTLSGGGYTF. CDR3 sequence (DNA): TGTGCCAGCAGCTTAATGGGACAGGGGACCCTCAGCGGTGGTGGCTACACCTTC.

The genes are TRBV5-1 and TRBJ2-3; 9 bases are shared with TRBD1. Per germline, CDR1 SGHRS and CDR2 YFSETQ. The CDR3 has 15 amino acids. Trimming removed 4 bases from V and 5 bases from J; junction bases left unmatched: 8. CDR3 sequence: CASSGGQGGGDTQYF. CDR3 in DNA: TGCGCCAGCAGCGGGGGACAGGGTGGGGGAGATACGCAGTATTTT.

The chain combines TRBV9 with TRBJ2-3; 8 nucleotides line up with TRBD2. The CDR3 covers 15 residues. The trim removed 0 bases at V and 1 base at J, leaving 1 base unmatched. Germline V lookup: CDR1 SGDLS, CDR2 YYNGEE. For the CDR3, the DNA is TGTGCCAGCAGCGTAGGGCGGGAGGGCACAGATACGCAGTATTTT. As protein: CASSVGREGTDTQYF. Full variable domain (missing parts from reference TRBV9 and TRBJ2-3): DSGVTQTPKHLITATGQRVTLRCSPRSGDLSVYWYQQSLDQGLQFLIQYYNGEERAKGNILERFSAQQFPDLHSELNLSSLELGDSALYFCASSVGREGTDTQYFGPGTRLTVL.

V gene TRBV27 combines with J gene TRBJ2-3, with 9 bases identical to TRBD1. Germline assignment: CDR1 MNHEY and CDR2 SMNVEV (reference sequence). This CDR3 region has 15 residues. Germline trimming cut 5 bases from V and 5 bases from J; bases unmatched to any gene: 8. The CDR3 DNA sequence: TGTGCCAGCAGTCTTTCAACAGGGGGCAGAGATACGCAGTATTTT. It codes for CASSLSTGGRDTQYF.

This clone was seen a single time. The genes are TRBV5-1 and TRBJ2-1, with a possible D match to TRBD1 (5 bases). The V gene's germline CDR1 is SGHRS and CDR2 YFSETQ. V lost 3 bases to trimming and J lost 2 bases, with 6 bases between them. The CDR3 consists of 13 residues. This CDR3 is CASSSTAYNEQFF. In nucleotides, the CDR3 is TGCGCCAGCAGCTCGACAGCCTACAATGAGCAGTTCTTC.

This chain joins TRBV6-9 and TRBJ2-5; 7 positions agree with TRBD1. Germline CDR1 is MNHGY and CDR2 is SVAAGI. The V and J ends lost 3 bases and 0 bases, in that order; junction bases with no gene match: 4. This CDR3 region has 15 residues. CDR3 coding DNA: TGTGCCAGCAGTTACTCGACAGGGTACCAAGAGACCCAGTACTTC. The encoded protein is CASSYSTGYQETQYF.

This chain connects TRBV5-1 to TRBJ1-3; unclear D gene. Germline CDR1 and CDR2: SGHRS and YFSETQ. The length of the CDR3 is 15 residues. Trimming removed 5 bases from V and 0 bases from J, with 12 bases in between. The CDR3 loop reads CASRAGSFSGNTIYF. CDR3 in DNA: TGCGCCAGCAGGGCGGGAAGCTTCTCTGGAAACACCATATATTTT. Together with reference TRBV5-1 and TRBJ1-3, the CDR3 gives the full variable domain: KAGVTQTPRYLIKTRGQQVTLSCSPISGHRSVSWYQQTPGQGLQFLFEYFSETQRNKGNFPGRFSGRQFSNSRSEMNVSTLELGDSALYLCASRAGSFSGNTIYFGEGSWLTVV.

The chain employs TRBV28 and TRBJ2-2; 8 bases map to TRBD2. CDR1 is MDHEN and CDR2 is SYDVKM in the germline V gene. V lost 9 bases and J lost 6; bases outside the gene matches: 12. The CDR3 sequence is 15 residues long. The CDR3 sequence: CASSSGTRVSGELFF. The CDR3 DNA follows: TGTGCCAGTTCATCCGGGACTAGGGTATCCGGGGAGCTGTTTTTT.

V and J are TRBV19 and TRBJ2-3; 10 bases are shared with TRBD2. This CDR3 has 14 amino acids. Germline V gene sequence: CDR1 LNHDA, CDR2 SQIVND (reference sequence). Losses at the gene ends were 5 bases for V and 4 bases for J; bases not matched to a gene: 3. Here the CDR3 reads CASSLAGAPDTQYF. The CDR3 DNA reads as TGTGCCAGTAGTCTAGCGGGAGCCCCAGATACGCAGTATTTT.